The 15 T cell receptor beta chains below all came from one sample that was sequenced in a study of shared clonotypes between healthy human individuals. In the naive CD8 group, cells lacked CD45RO and were positively selected for CCR7, so terminally differentiated effector memory CD45RA+ cells were left out. Libraries were prepared by immunoSEQ multiplex PCR; TCRdb keeps only in-frame clonotypes and omits some of them. The data show about 2 million clones, with about 95% seen just once and 0.9% to 1.3% held by the top ten. Input material: naive CD8+ T cells sorted from blood. All receptors derive from a man between 18 and 35 years old in good health.

The chain links TRBV25-1 to TRBJ1-6; D is ambiguous. The V gene's germline CDR1 is MGHDK and CDR2 SYGVNS. The CDR3 is 16 residues long. The ends were cut back, 2 bases at V and 0 bases at J, with 8 bases in the middle. Here the CDR3 DNA reads TGTGCCAGCAGTGAAGGCAGGAGCTCCTATAATTCACCCCTCCACTTT. Residues: CASSEGRSSYNSPLHF.

This rearrangement joins TRBV13 to TRBJ2-1, with 8 bases aligning to TRBD1. CDR3 length equals 15 residues. CDR1 and CDR2 (germline): PRHDT, FYEKMQ (reference sequence). Germline trimming cut 5 bases from V and 7 bases from J; bases unmatched to any gene: 10. For the CDR3, the DNA is TGTGCCAGCAGCCCCCAGGGGGCAGGGGGAAATGAGCAGTTCTTC. This translates into CASSPQGAGGNEQFF.

The chain recombines TRBV10-3 with TRBJ2-7; TRBD2 agrees at 10 bases. The germline V gene has CDR1 ENHRY and CDR2 SYGVKD. J gave up 5 bases and V 6 bases, and 10 bases lay outside the gene matches. The CDR3 length is 15 residues. The CDR3 sequence is CAISSLAGENNEQYF. The CDR3 coding sequence is TGTGCCATCAGCTCTCTAGCGGGAGAGAACAACGAGCAGTACTTC.

The chain links TRBV7-6 to TRBJ1-1, with a possible D match to TRBD1 (5 bases). The V gene's germline CDR1 is SGHVS and CDR2 FNYEAQ. Trimming removed 1 base at V and 3 bases at J, with 9 bases between. The CDR3 is 14 residues long. DNA of the CDR3: TGTGCCAGCAGCTTAGGGGACCGATACACTGAAGCTTTCTTT. This gives the protein CASSLGDRYTEAFF.

J is TRBJ1-6 and V is TRBV27; unclear D gene. Trimming stripped 6 bases from V and 0 bases from J, with 21 bases between. Germline values: CDR1 MNHEY, CDR2 SMNVEV (reference sequence). The CDR3 covers 19 residues. The CDR3 here is CASSPRAGKTSSYNSPLHF. The CDR3 DNA reads TGTGCCAGCAGCCCCCGGGCGGGTAAAACGAGCTCCTATAATTCACCCCTCCACTTT.

The DNA of the CDR3 is TGTGCCAGCAGCACCGGGACAGGCATTCAAGAGACCCAGTACTTC. It translates to CASSTGTGIQETQYF. The chain couples TRBV27 to TRBJ2-5; the match to TRBD1 covers 8 bases. Trimming at V came to 6 bases and at J to 2 bases, leaving 8 bases not matched to a gene. The CDR3 has 15 amino acids. The germline gives CDR1 MNHEY, CDR2 SMNVEV (reference sequence).

V gene TRBV27 combines with J gene TRBJ1-1, with D tentatively TRBD1 (6 bases). Germline V gives CDR1 MNHEY, CDR2 SMNVEV (reference sequence). Deletions cut 6 bases from V and 3 bases from J, with 11 bases between. The CDR3 consists of 13 residues. CDR3 in amino acids: CASRPDSHTEAFF. The CDR3 DNA is TGTGCCAGCAGACCGGACAGCCACACTGAAGCTTTCTTT.

V usage is TRBV28 and J usage is TRBJ2-5, with 9 bases aligning to TRBD2. There are 16 residues in the CDR3. Germline loops: CDR1 MDHEN, CDR2 SYDVKM. Trimming took 5 bases from V and 2 from J; bases not matched to a gene: 9. The chain's CDR3 is CASSPRRGGLQETQYF. The CDR3 DNA reads as TGTGCCAGCAGTCCCAGGCGGGGGGGGCTACAAGAGACCCAGTACTTC.

The chain has TRBV7-9 and TRBJ2-7, with D tentatively TRBD1 (6 bases). The CDR3 consists of 16 residues. Germline assignment: CDR1 SEHNR and CDR2 FQNEAQ (reference sequence). The ends were cut back, 1 base at V and 3 bases at J, with 16 bases in the middle. The CDR3 protein is CASSLERQAPLYEQYF. Here the CDR3 DNA reads TGTGCCAGCAGCTTAGAGAGACAGGCTCCTCTCTACGAGCAGTACTTC. Using reference TRBV7-9 and TRBJ2-7 for the parts outside the CDR3, the full variable domain is DTGVSQNPRHKITKRGQNVTFRCDPISEHNRLYWYRQTLGQGPEFLTYFQNEAQLEKSRLLSDRFSAERPKGSFSTLEIQRTEQGDSAMYLCASSLERQAPLYEQYFGPGTRLTVT.

The rearrangement links TRBV15 to TRBJ1-5; no definite D call. This CDR3 is built from 14 residues. Germline V gene lookup returns CDR1 LNHNV and CDR2 YYDKDF (reference sequence). With 5 bases removed from V and 7 bases from J, the gap between germline ends came to 15 bases. CDR3 protein: CATSEPALGQPQHF. The CDR3, as DNA: TGTGCCACCAGCGAACCGGCCTTGGGGCAGCCCCAGCATTTT.

This chain joins TRBV7-6 and TRBJ2-7; 8 positions agree with TRBD1. This CDR3 region has 15 residues. Germline CDR1 reads SGHVS; CDR2 reads FNYEAQ. V was clipped by 3 bases and J by 4 bases; unmatched bases: 8. The CDR3 protein is CASSFGTGAPYEQYF. CDR3 coding DNA: TGTGCCAGCAGCTTCGGGACAGGAGCACCGTACGAGCAGTACTTC.

The chain carries TRBV11-2 and TRBJ2-2; D possibly corresponds to TRBD1 (5 bases). The germline gives CDR1 SGHAT, CDR2 FQNNGV. V dropped 5 bases and J dropped 1 base, with 11 bases sitting between them. The CDR3 covers 15 residues. In nucleotides, the CDR3 is TGTGCCAGCAGCCCCCTCAGGGAGAACACCGGGGAGCTGTTTTTT. Translating it yields CASSPLRENTGELFF.

This clone has a single count. Other DNA sequences within the sample encode an identical CDR3. V and J are TRBV2 and TRBJ2-7; D may be TRBD1 (6 bases). The CDR3 sequence is 15 residues long. With 2 bases removed from V and 0 bases from J, the gap between germline ends came to 11 bases. Germline CDR1 SNHLY, CDR2 FYNNEI. The CDR3 bases are TGTGCCAGCAGTGAATGGGGGCAGGGCTCCTACGAGCAGTACTTC. Its translation: CASSEWGQGSYEQYF.

The gene calls are TRBV5-1 and TRBJ2-5; no clear D gene. In germline, CDR1 is SGHRS, CDR2 YFSETQ. The CDR3 is 13 residues long. Trimming left V 1 base short and J 5 bases short, with 9 bases between. CDR3 nucleotide sequence: TGCGCCAGCAGCTTGATTCCGGACGAGACCCAGTACTTC. Amino acid sequence: CASSLIPDETQYF.

To note about this clone: Within the sample, other DNA sequences also encode this same CDR3. The chain couples TRBV5-6 to TRBJ2-7; no clear D gene. CDR1 and CDR2 (germline): SGHDT, YYEEEE. Deletions cut 0 bases from V and 2 bases from J, with 9 bases between. There are 14 residues in the CDR3. CDR3 sequence (DNA): TGTGCCAGCAGCTTGGAGGGCGGTACCTACGAGCAGTACTTC. It encodes CASSLEGGTYEQYF.